The next 2 T cell receptor beta chains were all read from a single sample in a study of identical twins. TCRdb reanalysed the 5' RACE reads using MiXCR and keeps one entry per CDR3 protein. Among about 530,000 distinct CDR3 sequences listed, 20% to 25% were seen once. The same data also went into a second study, on yellow fever vaccine responses in identical twins.

The sequenced sample was CD4+ T cells sorted from blood. Receptors were obtained from a woman between 18 and 30 years old in good health.

This chain connects TRBV12-3 or TRBV12-4 to TRBJ2-7, with 8 nucleotides matching TRBD2. Trimming at V came to 4 bases and at J to 2 bases, leaving 4 bases not matched to a gene. The CDR3 contains 14 residues. The CDR3: CASSYSGTPYEQYF. In nucleotides, the CDR3 is TGTGCCAGCAGTTATAGCGGGACCCCCTACGAGCAGTACTTC.

The rearrangement uses TRBV18 and TRBJ2-7; D is uncertain. The CDR3 runs 15 residues. Trimming pared 1 base from V and 2 bases from J, leaving 12 bases between. From germline, CDR1 is KGHSH and CDR2 LQKENI. This CDR3 reads CASSPRADLAYEQYF. In DNA form, the CDR3 reads TGTGCCAGCTCACCACGTGCAGACTTAGCCTACGAGCAGTACTTC.